This paragraph reports one T cell receptor beta chain. What it recognizes is unknown. Sequenced by immunoSEQ multiplex PCR; TCRdb stores in-frame clones only, minus some. Of some 140,000 clones listed, approximately 85% are singletons. The CDR3 length is 13 residues. Trimming removed 6 bases from V and 7 bases from J, with 15 bases in between. The germline gives CDR1 MNHNS, CDR2 SASEGT. This sample is drawn from a study of cytomegalovirus exposure and HLA in healthy donors. Findings and limits, study-wide: High specificity and sensitivity for cytomegalovirus status were reported for the classifier. A few CMV-associated chains proved CMV antigen-specific in vitro. The study labeled roughly 160 TCR beta chains cytomegalovirus-associated.

The genes are TRBV6-1 and TRBJ1-2; D might be TRBD1 (6 bases). The source of this sequence is a woman in her 30s in good health and CMV-seronegative. What was sequenced was PBMCs. Here the CDR3 reads CASRETGSRGYTF. CDR3 nucleotides: TGTGCCAGCAGGGAAACAGGGTCCCGTGGCTACACCTTC.